This T cell receptor beta chain emerged from a study of OX40 agonist ivuxolimab in advanced cancers. On the study more broadly: Ivuxolimab, an agonistic anti-OX40 (CD134) antibody, was given to patients. Aged 23 to 79 with a mean of roughly 63 years, they were about 78% male.

The CDR3 runs to 15 residues. V gave up 2 bases and J gave up 1 base; unmatched junction bases: 2. Germline V CDR1 and CDR2: SGHKS, YYEKEE (reference sequence). TCRdb keeps only in-frame clones here, not all; method: immunoSEQ multiplex PCR. The sample holds 75,000 to 100,000 clones; about 91% are singletons and the top ten take less than 0.4%. This sequence originates from an adult with an advanced solid tumor such as melanoma, head and neck, liver or kidney cancer. This chain connects TRBV5-5 to TRBJ2-1; 8 nucleotides agree with TRBD2. This specimen consisted of CD4+ or CD8+ T cells sorted from blood, obtained in a trial of the OX40 agonist ivuxolimab. CDR3 nucleotide sequence: TGTGCCAGCAGCTTCGGGACTAGTTCCTACAATGAGCAGTTCTTC. It encodes CASSFGTSSYNEQFF.